A single sample is the source of the 30 T cell receptor beta chains below, sequenced in a study of OX40 agonist ivuxolimab in advanced cancers. This table comes from immunoSEQ multiplex PCR, and its TCRdb copy is limited to in-frame clones, with some not included. Of 39,000 or so clones listed, approximately 86% were seen once; the top ten hold 12%. The specimen comprised CD4+ or CD8+ T cells sorted from blood, sampled in a trial of the OX40 agonist ivuxolimab. These receptors all stem from an adult with an advanced solid tumor such as melanoma, head and neck, liver or kidney cancer.

Only a few counts were recorded for this clone. The chain couples TRBV4-1 to TRBJ2-1; no firm D call. The CDR3 length is 15 residues. V lost 0 bases to trimming and J lost 4 bases, with 10 bases between them. CDR1 and CDR2 (germline): MGHRA, YSYEKL. CDR3: CASSQDSSRYNEQFF. The DNA for the CDR3 is TGCGCCAGCAGCCAAGATTCGTCTAGGTACAATGAGCAGTTCTTC.

By share of the sample, this clone is medium-sized. The chain recombines TRBV6-6 with TRBJ1-4; a possible D gene is TRBD1 (5 bases). The V end lost 0 bases, the J end lost 0 bases, and 8 bases lay between the germline ends. The CDR3 length is 16 residues. Germline CDR1 is MNHNY and CDR2 is SVGAGI (reference sequence). Written as DNA, the CDR3 is TGTGCCAGCAGTTACTCTGACAGCCCAACTAATGAAAAACTGTTTTTT. Its translation is CASSYSDSPTNEKLFF.

This chain joins TRBV27 and TRBJ2-1; 12 bases are a match to TRBD2. V lost 6 bases, J lost 4 bases, and 1 base stayed unmatched. The CDR3 is 14 amino acids. Germline CDR1 and CDR2: MNHEY and SMNVEV (reference sequence). The CDR3 nucleotides read TGTGCCAGCAGGACTAGCGGGAGTTACAATGAGCAGTTCTTC. This encodes CASRTSGSYNEQFF.

This chain links TRBV13 with TRBJ2-4, with 10 nucleotides matching TRBD2. V trimming: 1 base; J trimming: 1 base; junction bases outside the gene matches: 1. CDR3 length: 16 residues. The germline V gene encodes CDR1 PRHDT and CDR2 FYEKMQ (reference sequence). As DNA, the CDR3 is TGTGCCAGCAGCTTAGTGACTAGCGGGGCCAAAAACATTCAGTACTTC. It specifies CASSLVTSGAKNIQYF. Supplemented by reference TRBV13 and TRBJ2-4, the full variable domain reads AAGVIQSPRHLIKEKRETATLKCYPIPRHDTVYWYQQGPGQDPQFLISFYEKMQSDKGSIPDRFSAQQFSDYHSELNMSSLELGDSALYFCASSLVTSGAKNIQYFGAGTRLSVL.

The rearrangement joins TRBV2 to TRBJ1-5; 8 positions agree with TRBD1. J gave up 0 bases and V 5 bases, and 12 bases lay outside the gene matches. From germline, CDR1 is SNHLY and CDR2 FYNNEI. The CDR3 spans 18 residues. This CDR3 is CASSFDRGESYSNQPQHF. CDR3 bases: TGTGCCAGCAGTTTTGACAGGGGCGAATCGTATAGCAATCAGCCCCAGCATTTT.

CDR3 DNA: TGTGCCAGCAGCCACACCGGGGAGCTGTTTTTT. The encoded protein is CASSHTGELFF. The genes are TRBV13 and TRBJ2-2; the D is unclear. V was trimmed by 5 bases and J by 3 bases, leaving 1 base between them. In germline, CDR1 is PRHDT, CDR2 FYEKMQ (reference sequence). The CDR3 has 11 amino acids.

The chain is built from TRBV6-5 and TRBJ2-7; 10 bases are a match to TRBD2. The CDR3 extends over 15 amino acids. After removal of 10 bases from V and 5 bases from J, the junction contained 14 bases not matched to a gene. Germline-derived CDR1 and CDR2 are MNHEY and SVGAGI. CDR3 in amino acids: CANRVTGLALNEQYF. In DNA form, the CDR3 reads TGTGCCAACCGGGTAACGGGACTAGCGTTGAACGAGCAGTACTTC.

V usage is TRBV28 and J usage is TRBJ1-5; tentative D call: TRBD1 (6 bases). V was pared by 3 bases and J by 1 base, with 10 bases between. The germline V gene has CDR1 MDHEN and CDR2 SYDVKM. This CDR3 contains 15 residues. The CDR3 reads CASSFTGRSNQPQHF. CDR3 coding DNA: TGTGCCAGCAGTTTTACAGGGAGGAGCAATCAGCCCCAGCATTTT.

The chain has TRBV7-8 and TRBJ1-1; no clear D. Trimming stripped 1 base from V and 1 base from J, with 10 bases between. The CDR3 spans 15 residues. The V gene's germline CDR1 is SGHVS and CDR2 FQNEAQ. CDR3 region: CASSLGSGKNTEAFF. The CDR3 region has the DNA TGTGCCAGCAGCTTAGGGTCGGGTAAGAACACTGAAGCTTTCTTT.

The V call is TRBV6-5, the J call TRBJ2-5; a possible D gene is TRBD2 (6 bases). V was shortened by 0 bases and J by 5 bases, with 13 bases between the two germline ends. From germline, CDR1 is MNHEY and CDR2 SVGAGI. The CDR3 has 15 amino acids. The CDR3 here is CASSYSGRLGETQYF. In DNA form, the CDR3 reads TGTGCCAGCAGTTACTCCGGGAGATTGGGGGAGACCCAGTACTTC.

This clone was recorded once. The chain combines TRBV20-1 with TRBJ1-2; 7 bases agree with TRBD1. CDR3 size: 11 residues. CDR1 is DFQATT, CDR2 SNEGSKA, per germline (reference sequence). V gave up 7 bases and J gave up 11 bases; unmatched junction bases: 10. In DNA, the CDR3 is TGCAGTGTGGAGTCGGCAGGGGGATACACCTTC. Translated: CSVESAGGYTF.

Notes on this clone: One end of the junction is discordant with germline, which a read error may explain. The J gene is TRBJ1-5, the V gene TRBV15; D gene unclear. This CDR3 is 13 amino acids long. Germline V CDR1 and CDR2: LNHNV, YYDKDF (reference sequence). The CDR3 here is CATSRDLASPRDF. CDR3 in DNA: TGTGCCACCAGCAGAGATTTGGCCAGTCCTCGGGATTTT.

The chain carries TRBV2 and TRBJ2-7; D ambiguous. Deletions cut 2 bases from V and 1 base from J, with 9 bases between. The germline gives CDR1 SNHLY, CDR2 FYNNEI. CDR3 length equals 14 residues. The CDR3 sequence: CASSERYSSYEQYF. In nucleotides, the CDR3 is TGTGCCAGCAGTGAAAGGTATTCTTCCTACGAGCAGTACTTC.

This clone was observed a handful of times. The chain recombines TRBV5-1 with TRBJ1-6; D remains ambiguous. V gave up 1 base and J gave up 9 bases, with 14 bases separating them. The germline V gene encodes CDR1 SGHRS and CDR2 YFSETQ. The CDR3 loop spans 15 amino acids. The CDR3 coding sequence is TGCGCCAGCAGCTTGCTAGAGCCTCCAGGTTCACCCCTCCACTTT. This codes for CASSLLEPPGSPLHF.

The chain uses TRBV9 and TRBJ1-1; no clear D gene. Per germline, CDR1 SGDLS and CDR2 YYNGEE. The CDR3 sequence is 13 residues long. Trimming took 2 bases from V and 0 from J, leaving 5 bases between them. In DNA, the CDR3 is TGTGCCAGCAGCGTCTGGGTGAACACTGAAGCTTTCTTT. This encodes CASSVWVNTEAFF.

This sequence joins TRBV5-4 and TRBJ2-7, with 9 positions matching TRBD2. Looked up from germline, CDR1 is SGHNT and CDR2 is YYREEE (reference sequence). The CDR3 has 14 amino acids. The J segment lost 2 bases and the V segment lost 1 base, leaving 1 base of the junction unmatched. This chain's CDR3 is CASSLRLAAYEQYF. For the CDR3, the DNA is TGTGCCAGCAGCTTGCGACTAGCGGCCTACGAGCAGTACTTC.

The gene calls are TRBV30 and TRBJ1-1; TRBD1 might be the D (6 bases). CDR3 length equals 13 residues. Looked up from germline, CDR1 is GTSNPN and CDR2 is SVGIG (reference sequence). The ends were cut back, 7 bases at V and 2 bases at J, with 14 bases in the middle. CDR3 in DNA: TGTGCCTCGCAAGGACAGAGTAACACTGAAGCTTTCTTT. Residues: CASQGQSNTEAFF.

This chain links TRBV7-9 with TRBJ1-4; maybe TRBD1 (5 bases). V was trimmed by 5 bases and J by 3 bases, leaving 13 bases between them. Germline V gene lookup returns CDR1 SEHNR and CDR2 FQNEAQ (reference sequence). This CDR3 has 15 amino acids. CDR3 in DNA: TGTGCCAGCAGCCTTACCTCGGGGGCTAATGAAAAACTGTTTTTT. Translating it yields CASSLTSGANEKLFF.

The chain employs TRBV27 and TRBJ2-1; possibly TRBD1 for D (5 bases). The CDR3 runs 16 residues. The germline V gene encodes CDR1 MNHEY and CDR2 SMNVEV (reference sequence). V lost 2 bases to trimming and J lost 3 bases, with 14 bases between them. The CDR3 loop reads CASSLTQGTVYNEQFF. Written as DNA, the CDR3 is TGTGCCAGCAGTTTAACCCAGGGTACGGTCTACAATGAGCAGTTCTTC.

V and J are TRBV6-5 and TRBJ2-7, with TRBD1 matching 10 bases. The CDR3 runs to 15 residues. The V and J ends lost 2 bases and 1 base, in that order; junction bases with no gene match: 2. The germline CDR1 and CDR2 sequences are MNHEY and SVGAGI. The CDR3 loop reads CASSYGGQGSYEQYF. CDR3 coding DNA: TGTGCCAGCAGTTACGGGGGACAGGGGTCCTACGAGCAGTACTTC.

The CDR3 DNA reads as TGTGCCAGCAGCTTGGACAGGTCCAACACTGAAGCTTTCTTT. Its translation is CASSLDRSNTEAFF. V usage is TRBV7-2 and J usage is TRBJ1-1; TRBD1 aligns across 7 bases. V was clipped by 3 bases and J by 2 bases; unmatched bases: 3. The germline V gene encodes CDR1 SGHTA and CDR2 FQGNSA. The CDR3 has 14 amino acids.

The CDR3 is CASSPDGGTGNTIYF. CDR3 nucleotides: TGTGCCAGCAGCCCCGATGGGGGCACTGGAAACACCATATATTTT. The chain recombines TRBV6-5 with TRBJ1-3, with D possibly being TRBD1 (6 bases). Germline loops: CDR1 MNHEY, CDR2 SVGAGI. The CDR3 has 15 residues. Trimming left V 6 bases short and J 2 bases short, with 14 bases between.

The CDR3 loop is CASSLGGVQFF. The CDR3 DNA reads TGCGCCAGCAGCTTGGGGGGAGTGCAGTTCTTC. The J gene is TRBJ2-1, the V gene TRBV5-1, with TRBD2 as a possible D gene (5 bases). The V end lost 0 bases, the J end lost 12 bases, and 7 bases lay between the germline ends. Germline loops: CDR1 SGHRS, CDR2 YFSETQ. This CDR3 spans 11 amino acids.

CDR3 residues: CASSQERDRANYGYTF. CDR3 in DNA: TGCGCCAGCAGCCAAGAAAGGGACAGAGCTAACTATGGCTACACCTTC. The rearrangement joins TRBV4-1 to TRBJ1-2, with TRBD1 matching over 7 bases. Germline CDR1 MGHRA, CDR2 YSYEKL. CDR3 size: 16 residues. V was clipped by 0 bases and J by 0 bases; unmatched bases: 4.

This chain uses TRBV4-3 with TRBJ2-5; either TRBD1 or TRBD2 may supply D (5 bases each). CDR1 and CDR2 from the germline V gene are LGHNA and YSLEER. V was pared by 0 bases and J by 2 bases, with 16 bases between. There are 17 residues in the CDR3. The CDR3 nucleotides read TGCGCCAGCAGCCAAGAGGTGGGGCTAGCTGTACAAGAGACCCAGTACTTC. Translated: CASSQEVGLAVQETQYF.

The chain is built from TRBV6-5 and TRBJ1-5; D not resolved. V lost 0 bases and J lost 0, with 6 bases in between. Germline CDR1 is MNHEY and CDR2 is SVGAGI. CDR3 length: 15 amino acids. CDR3: CASSYSQDSNQPQHF. The DNA for the CDR3 is TGTGCCAGCAGTTACTCGCAGGATAGCAATCAGCCCCAGCATTTT.

This sequence joins TRBV27 and TRBJ1-2; TRBD1 matches at 9 bases. CDR1 is MNHEY and CDR2 is SMNVEV in the germline V gene (reference sequence). Trimming removed 6 bases from V and 4 bases from J; junction bases left unmatched: 12. The CDR3 has 16 amino acids. CDR3 loop: CASSDFGTGQGYGYTF. DNA of the CDR3: TGTGCCAGCAGCGACTTCGGGACAGGGCAAGGCTATGGCTACACCTTC.

The genes are TRBV9 and TRBJ2-1, with TRBD2 matching 7 bases. Germline values: CDR1 SGDLS, CDR2 YYNGEE. CDR3 length equals 15 residues. With 4 bases clipped from V and 0 bases from J, the junction kept 4 bases outside the gene matches. The CDR3 sequence is CASSSSGSSYNEQFF. DNA for the CDR3: TGTGCCAGCAGCTCTAGCGGAAGCTCCTACAATGAGCAGTTCTTC.

V and J are TRBV7-2 and TRBJ1-6; 8 positions match TRBD1. The CDR3 runs 14 residues. Germline V gives CDR1 SGHTA, CDR2 FQGNSA. Trimming cost V 8 bases and J 6 bases; bases outside gene matches: 6. The DNA for the CDR3 is TGTGCCAGCTCGGACAGGGAAGGTAATTCACCCCTCCACTTT. It translates to CASSDREGNSPLHF.

As DNA, the CDR3 is TGTGCCAGCAGCAAAGGAGGCGGGACTAGCGGGGGGGCTGGCACAGATACGCAGTATTTT. Amino acids: CASSKGGGTSGGAGTDTQYF. This chain connects TRBV21-1 to TRBJ2-3; the table's D call TRBD2 went unverified against the DNA. TRBV21-1 is a pseudogene segment. The CDR3 is made up of 20 amino acids.